This T cell receptor beta chain was sequenced in a study of PD-1 blockade in classical Hodgkin lymphoma. Findings of the study overall: Prior to therapy, complete responders displayed diversity much like that of newly diagnosed patients. Patients were excluded if nivolumab began under 1 year after ASCT (the autologous transplant). Underlying causes for the observed repertoire differences were not defined, possibly disease activity or prior therapy.

Every single patient, without exception, relapsed after autologous stem cell transplantation, and brentuximab vedotin exposure varied. Thawed PBMCs supplied CD8+ T cells via magnetic negative selection. Comment on this clone: Its target is not known.

Using immunoSEQ multiplex PCR, the repertoire was profiled, and TCRdb retains in-frame clones only, with some absent. The sample has about 1,400 clones; around 80% are singletons. This CDR3 is 17 amino acids long. Germline CDR1 reads SGHNT; CDR2 reads YENEEA. The germline V and J ends were trimmed by 1 base and 0 bases, with 13 bases remaining between them. The sequence came from a human donor with classical Hodgkin lymphoma. The sample was CD8+ T cells from blood, taken at baseline. This chain connects TRBV11-3 to TRBJ2-1, with D maybe TRBD2 (7 bases). CDR3: CASSLGGGPSSYNEQFF. The DNA for the CDR3 is TGTGCCAGCAGCTTAGGCGGGGGCCCTAGCTCCTACAATGAGCAGTTCTTC.